This TCR beta chain was found in a study of T-cell reconstitution after alpha-beta-depleted transplantation in children. Broader study findings: After transplant, high TCRbeta diversity at day 60 in some patients arose from surviving recipient T cells and thymic progenitors. Counts and diversity of T cells one year after transplant came mostly from newly produced T cells. By about two months after transplant, alpha-beta T cells reportedly arose from several hundred graft clones that had expanded.

Unique molecular identifiers were incorporated during preparation of the TCRbeta library. Via MiXCR, TCRdb re-called the PCR reads, giving one row per CDR3 protein. The sample consists of around 670,000 distinct CDR3 sequences, 10% to 15% of them appearing once. This clonotype was picked up many times. Its antigen is not known. This material consisted of PBMCs, taken before TCRalphabeta/CD19-depleted stem cell transplant. The clonotype comes from a girl under 10 years old with congenital amegakaryocytic thrombocytopenia, due to receive a stem cell transplant.

CDR3 protein: CSARVDDLAKNIQYF. The CDR3 DNA is TGCAGTGCTAGAGTCGATGACTTAGCCAAAAACATTCAGTACTTC. The V gene is TRBV20-1, the J gene TRBJ2-4; no clear D gene. CDR1 and CDR2 (germline): DFQATT, SNEGSKA (reference sequence). The CDR3 runs to 15 residues. Trimming cost V 1 base and J 0 bases, with 10 bases left between them.